Presented here are 11 T cell receptor beta chains from one specimen sequenced in a study of CD8 T cells in Susac syndrome (dated by TCRdb to 2018 to 2020). The library was obtained by the immunoSEQ multiplex PCR assay. RNA was extracted with the RNeasy kit and about 0.5 to 1 ug was reverse transcribed using random hexamers. Starting from the raw public reads, TCRdb applied fastp trimming at Q25, assembled clones with MiXCR and retained in-frame beta chains. Rows matching on CDR3 protein sequence are summarized as one entry with the most common DNA and genes. The sample table holds around 190,000 distinct CDR3 sequences, of which approximately 96% were seen once. The top ten hold 0.15% to 0.2% of the sample. The source material was CD8+ T cells from PBMCs. The origin of the receptors is a human donor with multiple sclerosis.

The V call is TRBV4-1, the J call TRBJ1-1; no definite D call. The CDR3 sequence is 15 residues long. Between the trimmed V and J ends, which lost 1 base and 3 bases, there was a span of 12 bases. Germline assignment: CDR1 MGHRA and CDR2 YSYEKL. Here the CDR3 reads CASSQVDLGDTEAFF. The CDR3 nucleotides are TGCGCCAGCAGCCAAGTAGACCTTGGCGACACTGAAGCTTTCTTT.

V gene TRBV12-5 combines with J gene TRBJ2-4; unclear D gene. Trimming cost V 0 bases and J 8 bases, with 11 bases left between them. Germline V lookup: CDR1 LGHNT, CDR2 FRNRAP. CDR3 size: 14 residues. The CDR3 nucleotides read TGTGCTAGTGGTTTGGTACCCAGTCCCCACATTCAGTACTTC. It encodes CASGLVPSPHIQYF.

V is TRBV7-9 and J is TRBJ1-2; D unresolved. Trimming removed 1 base at V and 7 bases at J, with 16 bases between. This CDR3 comprises 15 residues. CDR1 SEHNR and CDR2 FQNEAQ come from the germline V gene (reference sequence). DNA of the CDR3: TGTGCCAGCAGCTTAGTCGAGGGTGATAGAGGTGGCTACACCTTC. Its protein product is CASSLVEGDRGGYTF.

This chain joins TRBV28 and TRBJ2-1, with 11 nucleotides matching TRBD2. Looked up from germline, CDR1 is MDHEN and CDR2 is SYDVKM. The CDR3 is 17 amino acids. Trimming removed 9 bases from V and 4 bases from J; junction bases left unmatched: 14. In DNA form, the CDR3 reads TGTGCCAGTGTACTAGCGGGAGAGCCGCACCGTTACAATGAGCAGTTCTTC. This translates into CASVLAGEPHRYNEQFF.

The sample holds one count of this clonotype. The chain joins TRBV15 to TRBJ1-2, with D hard to call. The CDR3 runs 14 residues. Germline V gene lookup returns CDR1 LNHNV and CDR2 YYDKDF (reference sequence). V was clipped by 2 bases and J by 5 bases, with 12 bases between them. The CDR3 is CATSRQVDPYGYTF. The DNA for the CDR3 is TGTGCCACCAGCAGACAGGTTGACCCATATGGCTACACCTTC.

This clonotype has only one observation. The genes are TRBV28 and TRBJ2-4; the D call may be TRBD1 or TRBD2 (5 bases each). V was shortened by 5 bases and J by 8 bases, with 16 bases between the two germline ends. The CDR3 is made up of 14 amino acids. Germline CDR1 and CDR2: MDHEN and SYDVKM. DNA of the CDR3: TGTGCCAGCAGTCCCCAGGGAAGGCGGGACATTCAGTACTTC. Translation: CASSPQGRRDIQYF.

This chain connects TRBV4-1 to TRBJ2-2; TRBD2 matches 9 bases. Trimming took 0 bases from V and 5 from J; bases not matched to a gene: 10. From germline, CDR1 is MGHRA and CDR2 YSYEKL. The CDR3 is 18 amino acids. The CDR3 sequence: CASSQDLGGRARTGELFF. As DNA, the CDR3 is TGCGCCAGCAGCCAAGATTTGGGCGGGAGGGCCCGGACCGGGGAGCTGTTTTTT.

This clonotype appeared once. The genes are TRBV10-2 and TRBJ2-7, with D unclear. V lost 7 bases to trimming and J lost 2 bases, with 12 bases between them. CDR1 WSHSY and CDR2 SAAADI come from the germline V gene. The CDR3 is 13 residues long. As DNA, the CDR3 is TGCGCCAGCACTATCAGACAAACCTACGAGCAGTACTTC. Amino acids: CASTIRQTYEQYF.

The V gene is TRBV20-1, the J gene TRBJ2-1, with TRBD2 as a possible D gene (7 bases). This CDR3 spans 16 amino acids. Trimming took off 6 bases at V and 5 bases at J, with 23 bases between the two ends. Germline CDR1 reads DFQATT; CDR2 reads SNEGSKA (reference sequence). As DNA, the CDR3 is TGCAGTGCCCACCCCCGAGGGGGGGGGTCTAACAATGAGCAGTTCTTC. This translates into CSAHPRGGGSNNEQFF.

This chain joins TRBV12-5 and TRBJ1-6, with no clear D. V was pared by 1 base and J by 10 bases, with 11 bases between. This CDR3 is built from 14 residues. CDR1 and CDR2 (germline): LGHNT, FRNRAP. The CDR3: CASGLGNTNSPLHF. CDR3 nucleotides: TGTGCTAGTGGTTTGGGGAACACCAACTCACCCCTCCACTTT.

The gene calls are TRBV12-3 or TRBV12-4 and TRBJ2-3; 9 nucleotides agree with TRBD2. The CDR3 contains 17 residues. The junction had 12 bases not matched to a gene; V was cut back by 3 bases and J by 5 bases. The CDR3 protein is CASSLGEAGGGGDTQYF. The CDR3 DNA follows: TGTGCCAGCAGTTTGGGTGAAGCGGGGGGCGGAGGAGATACGCAGTATTTT.